A single TCR beta chain is shown here with its context. This sample stems from a study of technical replicates of blood from a few donors. Assay: immunoSEQ multiplex PCR; the TCRdb copy retains only in-frame clones and omits some. Among about 88,000 clones, approximately 94% were seen once, and the ten largest hold over 0.2%. V shed 10 bases and J shed 0 bases, with 10 bases lying between them. Germline V lookup: CDR1 MNHEY, CDR2 SVGAGI. The CDR3 is 12 residues long. Sequencing was performed on T cells isolated from PBMCs. The J gene is TRBJ2-7, the V gene TRBV6-5, with D possibly being TRBD2 (5 bases). The sequence was obtained from a human donor in good health. The chain's CDR3 is CATSGSSYEQYF. For the CDR3, the DNA is TGTGCCACCTCGGGGAGCTCCTACGAGCAGTACTTC.